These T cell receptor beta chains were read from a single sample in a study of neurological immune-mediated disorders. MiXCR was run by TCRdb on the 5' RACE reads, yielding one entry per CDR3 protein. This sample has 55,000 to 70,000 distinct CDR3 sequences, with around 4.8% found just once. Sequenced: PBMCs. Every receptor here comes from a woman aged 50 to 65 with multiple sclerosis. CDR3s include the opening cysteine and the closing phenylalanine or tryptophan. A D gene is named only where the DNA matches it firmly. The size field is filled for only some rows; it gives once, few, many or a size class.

CDR3nt: TGCAGTGCTATCCTCCGGCAGGGCACTGAAGCTTTCTTT
CDR3aa: CSAILRQGTEAFF
v_gene: TRBV20-1
d_gene: .
abundance: many
j_gene: TRBJ1-1

CDR3nt: TGCAGTGCCGGGGGGCTTAGATCCTACAATGAGCAGTTCTTC
CDR3aa: CSAGGLRSYNEQFF
v_gene: TRBV20-1
d_gene: .
abundance: .
j_gene: TRBJ2-1

CDR3nt: TGTGCCAGCAGTTTTGGGTACAATGAGCAGTTCTTC
CDR3aa: CASSFGYNEQFF
v_gene: TRBV6-2/TRBV6-3
d_gene: .
abundance: many
j_gene: TRBJ2-1

CDR3nt: TGTGCCAGCAGCCAAGGAGGGGATCAGCCCCAGAATTTT
CDR3aa: CASSQGGDQPQNF
v_gene: TRBV4-2
d_gene: .
abundance: few
j_gene: TRBJ1-5

CDR3nt: TGTGCCAGCAGCTTCTCAGGACGGAACACTGAAGCTTTCTTT
CDR3aa: CASSFSGRNTEAFF
v_gene: TRBV7-2
d_gene: .
abundance: many
j_gene: TRBJ1-1

CDR3nt: TGCAGTGCTAGGTACAGGGAGGGACCAGGTGAAAAACTGTTTTTT
CDR3aa: CSARYREGPGEKLFF
v_gene: TRBV20-1
d_gene: .
abundance: few
j_gene: TRBJ1-4

CDR3nt: TGTGCCAGCAGCTTAGGCCCGGGACAGCCCCAGCATTTT
CDR3aa: CASSLGPGQPQHF
v_gene: TRBV5-6
d_gene: .
abundance: many
j_gene: TRBJ1-5

CDR3nt: TGCGCCAGCAGCTCGGGACAGGGAGGCGCCGGGGAGCTGTTTTTT
CDR3aa: CASSSGQGGAGELFF
v_gene: TRBV5-1
d_gene: TRBD1
abundance: many
j_gene: TRBJ2-2

CDR3nt: TGTGCCAGCAGCTTAGGGGGCTTTTCAAGCAATCAGCCCCAGCATTTT
CDR3aa: CASSLGGFSSNQPQHF
v_gene: TRBV7-6
d_gene: .
abundance: many
j_gene: TRBJ1-5

CDR3nt: TGTGCCAGCTCACCTGGCGGTTTCGAGCAGTACTTC
CDR3aa: CASSPGGFEQYF
v_gene: TRBV18
d_gene: .
abundance: .
j_gene: TRBJ2-7

CDR3nt: TGCGCCAGCAGCTTGAATTCAGGGGCGGGTTACAATGAGCAGTTCTTC
CDR3aa: CASSLNSGAGYNEQFF
v_gene: TRBV5-1
d_gene: .
abundance: many
j_gene: TRBJ2-1

CDR3nt: TGTGCCAGCGGCGTCGGTCCTATACTCTATGGCCAAACCTTC
CDR3aa: CASGVGPILYGQTF
v_gene: TRBV7-9
d_gene: .
abundance: .
j_gene: TRBJ1-2

CDR3nt: TGTGCCAGCAGTTCCGACTTTAGCGGGGGGGCGCGGGAGACCCAGTACTTC
CDR3aa: CASSSDFSGGARETQYF
v_gene: TRBV12-3/TRBV12-4
d_gene: TRBD2
abundance: many
j_gene: TRBJ2-5

CDR3nt: TGCAGTGCTAGACGACCGGGATTCACAGATACGCAGTATTTT
CDR3aa: CSARRPGFTDTQYF
v_gene: TRBV20-1
d_gene: .
abundance: .
j_gene: TRBJ2-3

CDR3nt: TGTGCCAGCAGTTTTCGGGACCCCATACCGCCCCCGGGAAACACCATATATTTT
CDR3aa: CASSFRDPIPPPGNTIYF
v_gene: TRBV28
d_gene: .
abundance: many
j_gene: TRBJ1-3

CDR3nt: TGTGCCAGCAGCTTAGGGGGGGGGTACGGAAACACCATATATTTT
CDR3aa: CASSLGGGYGNTIYF
v_gene: TRBV7-2
d_gene: .
abundance: .
j_gene: TRBJ1-3

CDR3nt: TGCGCCAGCAGCCAAGATCCAGGATTAAACTATGGCTACACCTTC
CDR3aa: CASSQDPGLNYGYTF
v_gene: TRBV4-1
d_gene: .
abundance: many
j_gene: TRBJ1-2

CDR3nt: TGCAGTGCCGCCCCATCCCCGGCAGATACGCAGTATTTT
CDR3aa: CSAAPSPADTQYF
v_gene: TRBV20-1
d_gene: .
abundance: many
j_gene: TRBJ2-3

CDR3nt: TGTGCCAGCAGTCTTCAGATCGGGCCCCAGCATTTT
CDR3aa: CASSLQIGPQHF
v_gene: TRBV28
d_gene: .
abundance: many
j_gene: TRBJ1-5

CDR3nt: TGCGCCAGCAGCTTGGAAGGGGATGGGACTGAAGCTTTCTTT
CDR3aa: CASSLEGDGTEAFF
v_gene: TRBV5-1
d_gene: .
abundance: many
j_gene: TRBJ1-1

CDR3nt: TGTGCCAGCAGCACAGATTCCCCTGGGACAGGGGGTTACACAGATACGCAGTATTTT
CDR3aa: CASSTDSPGTGGYTDTQYF
v_gene: TRBV7-3
d_gene: TRBD1
abundance: many
j_gene: TRBJ2-3

CDR3nt: TGTGCCAGCAGCGCGACAGGGAACACTGAAGCTTTCTTT
CDR3aa: CASSATGNTEAFF
v_gene: TRBV7-3
d_gene: .
abundance: .
j_gene: TRBJ1-1

CDR3nt: TGTGCCAGCAGTTTTCAATGGGGCTCTGGAAACACCATATATTTT
CDR3aa: CASSFQWGSGNTIYF
v_gene: TRBV12-3/TRBV12-4
d_gene: .
abundance: many
j_gene: TRBJ1-3

CDR3nt: TGTGCCAGCAGTTATGCTGGGCGTCTCGCCGAGACCCAGTACTTC
CDR3aa: CASSYAGRLAETQYF
v_gene: TRBV6-2/TRBV6-3
d_gene: .
abundance: many
j_gene: TRBJ2-5

CDR3nt: TGCGCCAGCAGCCAAACTGGGGGGAGCACAGATACGCAGTATTTT
CDR3aa: CASSQTGGSTDTQYF
v_gene: TRBV4-1
d_gene: .
abundance: many
j_gene: TRBJ2-3

CDR3nt: TGTGCCAGCAGCTTAGAGGGAGGCGCCTACGAGCAGTACTTC
CDR3aa: CASSLEGGAYEQYF
v_gene: TRBV7-2
d_gene: .
abundance: many
j_gene: TRBJ2-7

CDR3nt: TGTGCCAGCAGCGCGGGAATTAACTATGGCTACACCTTC
CDR3aa: CASSAGINYGYTF
v_gene: TRBV7-2
d_gene: .
abundance: many
j_gene: TRBJ1-2

CDR3nt: TGCGCCAGCAGCTTGGTAGCGACATCGGAGACCCAGTACTTC
CDR3aa: CASSLVATSETQYF
v_gene: TRBV5-1
d_gene: .
abundance: many
j_gene: TRBJ2-5

CDR3nt: TGCGCCAGCAGCCCGACAATCACCGGGGAGCTGTTTTTT
CDR3aa: CASSPTITGELFF
v_gene: TRBV5-1
d_gene: .
abundance: many
j_gene: TRBJ2-2

CDR3nt: TGTGCCAGCAGCTTAATCGGTAGCACAGATACGCAGTATTTT
CDR3aa: CASSLIGSTDTQYF
v_gene: TRBV7-9
d_gene: .
abundance: many
j_gene: TRBJ2-3

CDR3nt: TGTGCCAGCAGCTCCCTGGACCTGGACAATGAGCAGTTCTTC
CDR3aa: CASSSLDLDNEQFF
v_gene: TRBV5-4
d_gene: .
abundance: many
j_gene: TRBJ2-1

CDR3nt: TGCGCCAGCAGCTCGAGGGGGACAGGGGTGGCAGATACGCAGTATTTT
CDR3aa: CASSSRGTGVADTQYF
v_gene: TRBV5-1
d_gene: TRBD1
abundance: many
j_gene: TRBJ2-3

CDR3nt: TGCGCCAGCAGCCAACTAGCGGACAGGGGTGGCTATGGCTACACCTTC
CDR3aa: CASSQLADRGGYGYTF
v_gene: TRBV4-1
d_gene: TRBD1
abundance: many
j_gene: TRBJ1-2

CDR3nt: TGTGCCAGCAGAGTCTTCCCTTACGAGCAGTACTTC
CDR3aa: CASRVFPYEQYF
v_gene: TRBV6-2/TRBV6-3
d_gene: .
abundance: many
j_gene: TRBJ2-7

CDR3nt: TGTGCCACCAGCAGAGATGGACAGGGATCCTACAATGAGCAGTTCTTC
CDR3aa: CATSRDGQGSYNEQFF
v_gene: TRBV15
d_gene: TRBD1
abundance: many
j_gene: TRBJ2-1

CDR3nt: TGTGCCAGCAGCATCCCGATAACGACGGGACAAGTGAACACTGAAGCTTTCTTT
CDR3aa: CASSIPITTGQVNTEAFF
v_gene: TRBV7-2
d_gene: .
abundance: many
j_gene: TRBJ1-1

CDR3nt: TGTGCCAGCAGTTCCAGGGGGACTGGGGCCAACGTCCTGACTTTC
CDR3aa: CASSSRGTGANVLTF
v_gene: TRBV12-3/TRBV12-4
d_gene: TRBD1
abundance: many
j_gene: TRBJ2-6

CDR3nt: TGCAGTGCCCCGAGGTCGAGTGACTATGGCTACACCTTC
CDR3aa: CSAPRSSDYGYTF
v_gene: TRBV20-1
d_gene: .
abundance: many
j_gene: TRBJ1-2

CDR3nt: TGCAGTTCAACCTTATTCGGACAGGGGTCTGACGAGCAGTACTTC
CDR3aa: CSSTLFGQGSDEQYF
v_gene: TRBV20-1
d_gene: TRBD1
abundance: .
j_gene: TRBJ2-7

CDR3nt: TGCAGCTCTTCGACAGGGTGGGGTGATGGCTACACCTTC
CDR3aa: CSSSTGWGDGYTF
v_gene: TRBV29-1
d_gene: TRBD1
abundance: many
j_gene: TRBJ1-2

CDR3nt: TGCAGTGCTGGGGGGGGGTCCCGCTCCTACAATGAGCAGTTCTTC
CDR3aa: CSAGGGSRSYNEQFF
v_gene: TRBV20-1
d_gene: TRBD2
abundance: many
j_gene: TRBJ2-1

CDR3nt: TGTGCCAGCAGCCCGGTAACCGGGGAGCTGTTTTTT
CDR3aa: CASSPVTGELFF
v_gene: TRBV5-5
d_gene: .
abundance: many
j_gene: TRBJ2-2

CDR3nt: TGTGTCAGTATCGGGAACACTGAAGCTTTCTTT
CDR3aa: CVSIGNTEAFF
v_gene: TRBV19
d_gene: .
abundance: few
j_gene: TRBJ1-1

CDR3nt: TGCGCCAGCAGCTTGGCTGGTTCAACTAATGAAAAACTGTTTTTT
CDR3aa: CASSLAGSTNEKLFF
v_gene: TRBV5-1
d_gene: .
abundance: many
j_gene: TRBJ1-4

CDR3nt: TGCGCCAGCAGCTTGGTAAGGGAGGCAGATACGCAGTATTTT
CDR3aa: CASSLVREADTQYF
v_gene: TRBV5-1
d_gene: .
abundance: few
j_gene: TRBJ2-3

CDR3nt: TGTGCCAGCAGTCCGGGACAGGTGGCTAGACAGCCCCAGCATTTT
CDR3aa: CASSPGQVARQPQHF
v_gene: TRBV28
d_gene: TRBD1
abundance: .
j_gene: TRBJ1-5

CDR3nt: TGTGCCAGCAGCCCTTCGGAGACCCAGTACTTC
CDR3aa: CASSPSETQYF
v_gene: TRBV7-8
d_gene: .
abundance: many
j_gene: TRBJ2-5

CDR3nt: TGCAGCGTTGAAGAAGTATATACAGGGGGGCAAGAGACCCAGTACTTC
CDR3aa: CSVEEVYTGGQETQYF
v_gene: TRBV29-1
d_gene: TRBD1
abundance: many
j_gene: TRBJ2-5

CDR3nt: TGTGCCAGCAGCCCCCACATCGGGGGGTTCTACGAGCAGTACTTC
CDR3aa: CASSPHIGGFYEQYF
v_gene: TRBV11-2
d_gene: TRBD2
abundance: many
j_gene: TRBJ2-7